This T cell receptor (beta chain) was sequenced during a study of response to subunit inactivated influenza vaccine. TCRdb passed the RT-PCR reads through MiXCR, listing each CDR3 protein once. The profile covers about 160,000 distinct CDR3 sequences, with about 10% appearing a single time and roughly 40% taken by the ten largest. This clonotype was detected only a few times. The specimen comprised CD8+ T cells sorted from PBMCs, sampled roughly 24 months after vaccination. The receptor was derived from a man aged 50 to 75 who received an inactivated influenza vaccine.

In DNA, the CDR3 is TGTGCCAGCAGCCTACTAGCGGCGAAAGAGACCCAGTACTTC. This codes for CASSLLAAKETQYF. This chain links TRBV4-2 with TRBJ2-5, with 8 bases lining up with TRBD2. Germline V gene sequence: CDR1 LGHNA, CDR2 YNFKEQ. The V and J ends lost 4 bases and 3 bases, in that order; junction bases with no gene match: 4. The CDR3 length is 14 residues.